The text below deals with one T cell receptor (beta chain). Its cognate antigen is unknown. The germline V gene encodes CDR1 KGHSH and CDR2 LQKENI. The CDR3 extends over 13 amino acids. Trimming pared 2 bases from V and 13 bases from J, leaving 12 bases between. The data derive from a study of beta chain features in type 1 diabetes. Study results and caveats: Across all four CD4+ subsets, people with type 1 diabetes showed modestly shorter TCRB CDR3s.

Reverse transcription of all isolated RNA meant that expressed TCRB transcripts were sequenced. Roughly 3.6 million reads per sample were averaged for naive, central memory and regulatory samples. Sequencing used immunoSEQ multiplex PCR; TCRdb keeps in-frame clones, though not all of them. The table includes 300,000 to 350,000 clones, roughly a tenth detected once. The rearrangement links TRBV18 to TRBJ1-6, with no clear D. This sequence was found in a man aged 30 to 39 with type 1 diabetes. The sequencing input was central memory CD4+ T cells from blood. The CDR3: CASSPGGETPLHF. The CDR3 DNA is TGTGCCAGCTCACCAGGCGGGGAAACCCCCCTCCACTTT.